This TCR beta chain stems from a study of T cell responses to AZD1222 COVID-19 vaccine. Study background: Researchers grouped second doses given at about 4 or about 12 weeks into one pool. Study-wide results and caveats: At study baseline, merely several AZD1222 recipients were seropositive. In the spike-specific TCR repertoire, nearly half reportedly target unmutated variant regions. Spike-specific TCR depth and breadth grew after two AZD1222 doses.

Sequencing used immunoSEQ multiplex PCR; TCRdb keeps in-frame clones, though not all of them. The sample records 120,000 to 150,000 clones, 70% to 90% being singletons. About this clone itself: Its target is unknown.

V shed 5 bases and J shed 7 bases, with 13 bases lying between them. The CDR3 length is 13 residues. Germline values: CDR1 KGHDR, CDR2 SFDVKD. The chain employs TRBV24-1 and TRBJ1-2; unclear D gene. The sequence came from an adult in good health. Material: peripheral blood, obtained on day 0 of AZD1222 vaccination. CDR3 region: CATSAPTRCGYTF. DNA of the CDR3: TGTGCCACCAGTGCTCCAACTCGGTGTGGCTACACCTTC.